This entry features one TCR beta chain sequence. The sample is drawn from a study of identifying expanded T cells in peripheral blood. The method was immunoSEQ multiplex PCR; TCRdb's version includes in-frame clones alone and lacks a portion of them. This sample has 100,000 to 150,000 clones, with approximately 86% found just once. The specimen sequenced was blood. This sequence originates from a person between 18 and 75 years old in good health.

CDR3 nucleotides: TGTGCCAGCAGCGTAGGGGTGGGGGCCCACGGATCCTACGAGCAGTACTTC. It encodes CASSVGVGAHGSYEQYF. V gene TRBV9 combines with J gene TRBJ2-7; D possibly corresponds to TRBD1 (6 bases). Germline assignment: CDR1 SGDLS and CDR2 YYNGEE. The ends were cut back, 0 bases at V and 1 base at J, with 17 bases in the middle. There are 17 residues in the CDR3.